Listed here are 28 T cell receptor beta chains from one sample, sequenced in a study of technical replicates of blood from a handful of donors. Clones were read by immunoSEQ multiplex PCR, and TCRdb kept only the in-frame ones, dropping some. Here the sample spans 79,000 or so clones, more than 85% being singletons. The sample was T cells isolated from PBMCs. The receptors stem from a human donor in good health.

The rearrangement joins TRBV12-5 to TRBJ2-7, with no clear D. This CDR3 is 15 amino acids long. Germline values: CDR1 LGHNT, CDR2 FRNRAP. Trimming removed 1 base at V and 3 bases at J, with 13 bases between. The CDR3 DNA is TGTGCTAGTGGTTTGGGACTTTTTCCCGTCTACGAGCAGTACTTC. The encoded protein is CASGLGLFPVYEQYF.

The chain couples TRBV7-8 to TRBJ2-7; 12 bases line up with TRBD1. The V segment lost 5 bases and the J segment 6 bases; nucleotides outside the gene matches: 11. Germline CDR1 and CDR2: SGHVS and FQNEAQ. There are 16 residues in the CDR3. CDR3 nucleotides: TGTGCCAGCAGCCTTAGGACCGGGACAGGGGGCCTCGAGCAGTACTTC. Its protein is CASSLRTGTGGLEQYF.

The chain has TRBV5-4 and TRBJ2-3, with D possibly matching TRBD2 (6 bases). With 2 bases removed from V and 5 bases from J, the gap between germline ends came to 12 bases. The germline gives CDR1 SGHNT, CDR2 YYREEE (reference sequence). This CDR3 region has 14 residues. This CDR3 reads CASSFPGLQDTQYF. DNA of the CDR3: TGTGCCAGCAGCTTTCCGGGACTTCAAGATACGCAGTATTTT.

The chain uses TRBV19 and TRBJ2-7; D may be TRBD2 (5 bases). Per germline, CDR1 LNHDA and CDR2 SQIVND (reference sequence). The V end was cut by 4 bases, the J end by 5 bases, with 12 bases between. The CDR3 has 13 residues. The CDR3 reads CASSRGSGDEQYF. The CDR3 DNA is TGTGCCAGTAGTAGAGGGTCTGGGGACGAGCAGTACTTC.

This clone occurred once. The chain employs TRBV5-4 and TRBJ1-5; D gene ambiguous. This CDR3 is 14 amino acids long. The V end was cut by 0 bases, the J end by 7 bases, with 11 bases between. Germline-derived CDR1 and CDR2 are SGHNT and YYREEE (reference sequence). The CDR3 DNA reads as TGTGCCAGCAGCTTGGACGGGGTGGGCCAGCCCCAGCATTTT. It encodes CASSLDGVGQPQHF.

Turning to this clone: In the same sample, other DNA sequences code for this CDR3. The rearrangement joins TRBV27 to TRBJ2-1; D is ambiguous. The CDR3 extends over 13 amino acids. Germline values: CDR1 MNHEY, CDR2 SMNVEV (reference sequence). With 5 bases removed from V and 2 bases from J, the gap between germline ends came to 7 bases. The CDR3 DNA sequence: TGTGCCAGCAGTCCCCGGGCCTACAATGAGCAGTTCTTC. This encodes CASSPRAYNEQFF.

CDR3 region: CASTQTGGNQPQHF. DNA for the CDR3: TGTGCCAGCACCCAGACAGGGGGCAATCAGCCCCAGCATTTT. The genes are TRBV7-2 and TRBJ1-5, with TRBD1 matching over 8 bases. There are 14 residues in the CDR3. The V gene's germline CDR1 is SGHTA and CDR2 FQGNSA. V trimming: 7 bases; J trimming: 2 bases; junction bases outside the gene matches: 4.

The J gene is TRBJ1-2, the V gene TRBV6-5, with TRBD1 as a possible D gene (6 bases). The CDR3 length is 12 residues. V was shortened by 6 bases and J by 5 bases, with 10 bases between the two germline ends. Germline CDR1 reads MNHEY; CDR2 reads SVGAGI. The CDR3 spells CASRDSLYGYTF. CDR3 coding DNA: TGTGCCAGCAGGGACAGCCTATATGGCTACACCTTC.

The chain combines TRBV13 with TRBJ2-7, with 7 bases that match TRBD2. V shed 1 base and J 5 bases; nucleotides not matched to a gene: 2. Germline loops: CDR1 PRHDT, CDR2 FYEKMQ (reference sequence). The CDR3 consists of 13 residues. Here the CDR3 reads CASSLEAGDEQYF. CDR3 nucleotides: TGTGCCAGCAGCTTAGAGGCGGGGGACGAGCAGTACTTC.

The rearrangement joins TRBV5-1 to TRBJ1-1, with 9 positions matching TRBD1. Trimming removed 4 bases from V and 4 bases from J; junction bases left unmatched: 8. CDR1 and CDR2 (germline): SGHRS, YFSETQ. This CDR3 contains 15 residues. The chain's CDR3 is CASSARTGVGTEAFF. The CDR3 DNA reads TGCGCCAGCAGCGCCCGGACAGGGGTTGGCACTGAAGCTTTCTTT.

About this clone: The same CDR3 also results from other DNA sequences found in this sample. The V call is TRBV5-4, the J call TRBJ2-7; the match to TRBD2 covers 10 bases. Germline V lookup: CDR1 SGHNT, CDR2 YYREEE (reference sequence). CDR3 size: 15 residues. J was trimmed by 1 base and V by 0 bases; bases with no gene match: 1. The CDR3 DNA is TGTGCCAGCAGCTTGGGGACTAGCGGTTCCTACGAGCAGTACTTC. It yields the protein CASSLGTSGSYEQYF.

The rearrangement joins TRBV11-2 to TRBJ2-3, with 9 bases lining up with TRBD2. The CDR3 length is 17 residues. Looked up from germline, CDR1 is SGHAT and CDR2 is FQNNGV. V was pared by 1 base and J by 2 bases, with 7 bases of the junction left unmatched. As DNA, the CDR3 is TGTGCCAGCAGCTTAGGTTCGACTAGCGGCCCCACAGATACGCAGTATTTT. This codes for CASSLGSTSGPTDTQYF.

This CDR3 is CASSQDYTSGYEQYF. The CDR3 region has the DNA TGCGCCAGCAGCCAAGATTATACTAGCGGTTACGAGCAGTACTTC. V usage is TRBV4-3 and J usage is TRBJ2-7; TRBD2 aligns across 8 bases. The CDR3 loop spans 15 amino acids. Germline CDR1 LGHNA, CDR2 YSLEER. Losses at the gene ends were 0 bases for V and 4 bases for J; bases not matched to a gene: 5.

The chain has TRBV5-8 and TRBJ1-4; D uncertain. Between the trimmed V and J ends, which lost 5 bases and 7 bases, there was a span of 21 bases. CDR3 size: 16 residues. Per the germline V gene, CDR1 is SGHTS and CDR2 is YDEGEE. The CDR3 region is CASSFQPPQVSEKLFF. CDR3 nucleotides: TGTGCCAGCAGTTTCCAACCACCTCAAGTGAGTGAAAAACTGTTTTTT.

This chain uses TRBV6-5 with TRBJ2-7; 7 positions agree with TRBD2. With V trimmed by 4 bases and J by 7 bases, 16 bases remained unmatched. CDR1 is MNHEY and CDR2 is SVGAGI in the germline V gene. CDR3 length equals 16 residues. For the CDR3, the DNA is TGTGCCAGCAGTTCGTACCGGGACTACCCATTCGGGGAGCAGTACTTC. Translating it yields CASSSYRDYPFGEQYF.

This clone occurred a few times. The rearrangement links TRBV11-2 to TRBJ1-1, with D tentatively TRBD1 (6 bases). Trimming removed 2 bases at V and 0 bases at J, with 7 bases between. Germline V gives CDR1 SGHAT, CDR2 FQNNGV. CDR3 length equals 14 residues. CDR3 in amino acids: CASSLRQVNTEAFF. Here the CDR3 DNA reads TGTGCCAGCAGCTTAAGACAGGTGAACACTGAAGCTTTCTTT. The entire variable domain, with the rest obtained from reference TRBV11-2 and TRBJ1-1, is as follows: EAGVAQSPRYKIIEKRQSVAFWCNPISGHATLYWYQQILGQGPKLLIQFQNNGVVDDSQLPKDRFSAERLKGVDSTLKIQPAKLEDSAVYLCASSLRQVNTEAFFGQGTRLTVV.

The genes are TRBV4-2 and TRBJ2-1; 9 positions match TRBD2. The junction had 7 bases not matched to a gene; V was cut back by 2 bases and J by 8 bases. CDR1 and CDR2 from the germline V gene are LGHNA and YNFKEQ. The CDR3 runs to 15 residues. CDR3 sequence (DNA): TGTGCCAGCAGCCAAATAGCGGGAGCGCTATATGAGCAGTTCTTC. Translation gives CASSQIAGALYEQFF.

V gene TRBV7-9 combines with J gene TRBJ2-1, with D possibly TRBD1 on 5 matching bases. This CDR3 contains 15 residues. The ends were cut back, 1 base at V and 2 bases at J, with 9 bases in the middle. Germline V gene lookup returns CDR1 SEHNR and CDR2 FQNEAQ (reference sequence). CDR3 bases: TGTGCCAGCAGCTTAGTAGTGACAGCCTACAATGAGCAGTTCTTC. Protein: CASSLVVTAYNEQFF.

The chain carries TRBV6-6 and TRBJ1-4; D gene uncertain. The CDR3 loop spans 13 amino acids. The V end lost 6 bases, the J end lost 8 bases, and 13 bases lay between the germline ends. Germline V gene lookup returns CDR1 MNHNY and CDR2 SVGAGI (reference sequence). The chain's CDR3 is CASSLGPEEKLFF. CDR3 coding DNA: TGTGCCAGCAGCCTTGGGCCGGAAGAAAAACTGTTTTTT.

The V call is TRBV13, the J call TRBJ1-2; a weak D match, TRBD1 (6 bases). Germline-derived CDR1 and CDR2 are PRHDT and FYEKMQ (reference sequence). Trimming removed 5 bases at V and 0 bases at J, with 10 bases between. CDR3 size: 14 residues. The CDR3 DNA reads as TGTGCCAGCAGCAAGGACAGACCTAACTATGGCTACACCTTC. Translated, it gives CASSKDRPNYGYTF.

The chain employs TRBV28 and TRBJ1-3; D perhaps matches TRBD1 (5 bases). The germline V and J ends were trimmed by 1 base and 4 bases, with 14 bases remaining between them. Per the germline V gene, CDR1 is MDHEN and CDR2 is SYDVKM. The CDR3 has 16 amino acids. This chain's CDR3 is CASSLFDSLTGNTIYF. CDR3 bases: TGTGCCAGCAGTTTATTCGACAGCCTAACGGGAAACACCATATATTTT.

J is TRBJ2-7 and V is TRBV9; maybe TRBD2 (5 bases). V was pared by 3 bases and J by 1 base, with 14 bases between. The CDR3 is 15 residues long. The V gene's germline CDR1 is SGDLS and CDR2 YYNGEE. CDR3 bases: TGTGCCAGCAGCGAAGAAGCGAGGAGGTCCTACGAGCAGTACTTC. Protein sequence: CASSEEARRSYEQYF.

The V call is TRBV10-3, the J call TRBJ2-2; tentatively, D is TRBD1 (6 bases). The CDR3 loop spans 15 amino acids. Per germline, CDR1 ENHRY and CDR2 SYGVKD. V was clipped by 10 bases and J by 0 bases, with 15 bases between them. For the CDR3, the DNA is TGTGCCACAAAGGGGACAAACGCGAACACCGGGGAGCTGTTTTTT. It encodes CATKGTNANTGELFF.

The chain is built from TRBV5-6 and TRBJ2-7; D is perhaps TRBD1 (5 bases). The V gene's germline CDR1 is SGHDT and CDR2 YYEEEE. There are 13 residues in the CDR3. V shed 0 bases and J shed 3 bases, with 7 bases lying between them. The CDR3 spells CASSLEGRYEQYF. The CDR3 DNA reads as TGTGCCAGCAGCTTGGAGGGGCGCTACGAGCAGTACTTC.

J is TRBJ2-1 and V is TRBV7-2; TRBD2 agrees at 12 bases. The CDR3 covers 16 residues. Trimming removed 2 bases from V and 7 bases from J; junction bases left unmatched: 6. Germline V CDR1 and CDR2: SGHTA, FQGNSA. CDR3 residues: CASSLSTSGSANEQFF. CDR3 sequence (DNA): TGTGCCAGCAGCTTATCGACTAGCGGGAGTGCAAATGAGCAGTTCTTC.

J is TRBJ2-3 and V is TRBV29-1, with TRBD1 identical over 10 bases. The CDR3 spans 13 residues. Germline V CDR1 and CDR2: SQVTM, ANQGSEA. V dropped 6 bases and J dropped 1; count of bases not matched to a gene: 1. CDR3 sequence: CSVGTGGTDTQYF. CDR3 sequence (DNA): TGCAGCGTGGGGACAGGGGGCACAGATACGCAGTATTTT.

The J gene is TRBJ2-2, the V gene TRBV5-1; 8 bases match TRBD2. Trimming took 4 bases from V and 1 from J; bases not matched to a gene: 6. The CDR3 extends over 16 amino acids. Germline values: CDR1 SGHRS, CDR2 YFSETQ. CDR3 in amino acids: CASSAFSGKNTGELFF. The CDR3 region has the DNA TGCGCCAGCAGCGCTTTTAGCGGGAAGAACACCGGGGAGCTGTTTTTT.

The chain is built from TRBV28 and TRBJ2-3; 9 bases agree with TRBD1. The CDR3 is 16 amino acids. The germline V gene encodes CDR1 MDHEN and CDR2 SYDVKM. The V and J ends lost 5 bases and 0 bases, in that order; junction bases with no gene match: 6. The chain's CDR3 is CASSPWGQGSTDTQYF. CDR3 nucleotides: TGTGCCAGCAGTCCCTGGGGACAGGGTAGCACAGATACGCAGTATTTT.